This T cell receptor (beta chain) was retrieved from a study of blood T cell repertoires in COVID-19. Germline CDR1 and CDR2: SEHNR and FQNEAQ (reference sequence). The CDR3 covers 15 residues. The ends were cut back, 5 bases at V and 0 bases at J, with 11 bases in the middle. Sequenced by immunoSEQ multiplex PCR; TCRdb stores in-frame clones only, minus some. Of 220,000 or so clones in the sample, roughly 79% were seen once. The sequence derives from a woman of 80 years or more with acute or convalescent COVID-19. The V gene is TRBV7-9, the J gene TRBJ2-1; the D gene is possibly TRBD1 (5 bases). Sample: peripheral blood. The CDR3 spells CASSQGHYSYNEQFF. For the CDR3, the DNA is TGTGCCAGCAGCCAAGGACACTACTCCTACAATGAGCAGTTCTTC.